One sample yielded the 24 T cell receptor beta chains listed below, sequenced in a study of T cells in Graves' hyperthyroidism and ophthalmopathy. RNA transcripts served as the template for amplifying TCR beta CDR3 regions. Researchers ran a first-round RT-PCR on the TCR CDR3 using the HTBI primer set. In TCRdb, the multiplex PCR reads were re-called with MiXCR into one record per CDR3 protein. The sample contains 250,000 to 300,000 distinct CDR3 sequences, about a sixth of which appear only once. Sequences were obtained from blood. The receptors were gathered from a woman between 55 and 75 years old with Graves' ophthalmopathy.

This rearrangement joins TRBV11-2 to TRBJ2-1; 14 bases map to TRBD2. Germline CDR1 and CDR2: SGHAT and FQNNGV. Trimming cost V 4 bases and J 4 bases; bases outside gene matches: 3. The CDR3 runs to 16 residues. The CDR3 sequence is CASSSTSGRVYNEQFF. CDR3 coding DNA: TGTGCCAGCAGCTCGACTAGCGGGAGGGTATACAATGAGCAGTTCTTC.

V and J are TRBV5-5 and TRBJ2-1, with D perhaps TRBD2 (6 bases). CDR1 and CDR2 (germline): SGHKS, YYEKEE (reference sequence). Trimming took 3 bases from V and 0 from J, leaving 10 bases between them. The CDR3 sequence is 15 residues long. The CDR3 nucleotides are TGTGCCAGCAGCTCGGGGACTTTCTCCTACAATGAGCAGTTCTTC. Its protein is CASSSGTFSYNEQFF.

This clonotype was recorded at least ten times. V and J are TRBV5-1 and TRBJ2-7, with 8 positions matching TRBD2. CDR1 is SGHRS and CDR2 is YFSETQ in the germline V gene. The CDR3 has 16 residues. Trimming at V came to 2 bases and at J to 2 bases, leaving 9 bases not matched to a gene. CDR3: CASSLPSGHGAYEQYF. The CDR3 coding sequence is TGCGCCAGCAGCTTACCTAGCGGGCACGGGGCCTACGAGCAGTACTTC.

The rearrangement uses TRBV7-2 and TRBJ2-1, with 10 bases that match TRBD1. The ends lost 5 bases at V and 4 bases at J; junction bases unmatched: 5. Per the germline V gene, CDR1 is SGHTA and CDR2 is FQGNSA. CDR3 size: 15 residues. CDR3 loop: CASSAPGQGYNEQFF. The CDR3 coding sequence is TGTGCCAGCAGCGCCCCGGGACAGGGGTACAATGAGCAGTTCTTC. Variable domain in full (rest from reference TRBV7-2 and TRBJ2-1): GAGVSQSPSNKVTEKGKDVELRCDPISGHTALYWYRQSLGQGLEFLIYFQGNSAPDKSGLPSDRFSAERTGGSVSTLTIQRTQQEDSAVYLCASSAPGQGYNEQFFGPGTRLTVL.

This clonotype has ten or more counts. This chain uses TRBV20-1 with TRBJ2-1; TRBD2 matches at 10 bases. CDR3 length equals 15 residues. The V segment lost 3 bases and the J segment 6 bases; nucleotides outside the gene matches: 8. Germline lookup yields CDR1 DFQATT and CDR2 SNEGSKA (reference sequence). The CDR3 region has the DNA TGCAGTGCTAGGGATACTAGCGGGATTCTCAATGAGCAGTTCTTC. This translates into CSARDTSGILNEQFF.

The chain joins TRBV18 to TRBJ1-5; the match to TRBD1 covers 9 bases. The V gene's germline CDR1 is KGHSH and CDR2 LQKENI. The CDR3 length is 16 residues. With 2 bases clipped from V and 3 bases from J, the junction kept 5 bases outside the gene matches. The CDR3 DNA follows: TGTGCCAGCTCACCAGGGACAGGGTCATTCAATCAGCCCCAGCATTTT. Its translation is CASSPGTGSFNQPQHF.

This clonotype appeared a few times. One junction end disagrees with the germline gene, perhaps due to a read error. The rearrangement uses TRBV6-1 and TRBJ2-3; perhaps D is TRBD1 or TRBD2 (5 bases each). This CDR3 has 13 residues. Germline CDR1 and CDR2: MNHNS and SASEGT. The CDR3 reads CAISEGFTDTQYF. CDR3 in DNA: TGTGCCATCAGTGAGGGGTTTACAGATACGCAGTATTTT.

The chain employs TRBV7-2 and TRBJ1-6, with TRBD1 matching 9 bases. CDR1 is SGHTA and CDR2 is FQGNSA in the germline V gene. The CDR3 extends over 15 amino acids. Unmatched junction bases numbered 5, after V lost 2 bases and J lost 9 bases. CDR3 sequence: CASSLMGQGSSPLHF. DNA for the CDR3: TGTGCCAGCAGCTTAATGGGACAGGGAAGTTCACCCCTCCACTTT.

On this clonotype itself: The conserved final phenylalanine or tryptophan is absent from the CDR3, which likely points to a read error. The chain recombines TRBV9 with TRBJ2-2; D is undetermined. CDR1 and CDR2 (germline): SGDLS, YYNGEE. With 5 bases removed from V and 0 bases from J, the gap between germline ends came to 8 bases. The CDR3 is 14 amino acids. CDR3 in amino acids: CASSRTPNTGELFL. CDR3 bases: TGTGCCAGCAGTAGAACACCGAACACCGGGGAGCTGTTTCTT.

This clonotype was counted between two and nine times. The rearrangement uses TRBV5-6 and TRBJ2-5; 11 nucleotides match TRBD2. CDR3 length: 17 amino acids. With 3 bases clipped from V and 2 bases from J, the junction kept 9 bases outside the gene matches. Germline CDR1 is SGHDT and CDR2 is YYEEEE. The CDR3 bases are TGTGCCAGCAGCTCTGTGGGACTAGCGGAACTGCAAGAGACCCAGTACTTC. This encodes CASSSVGLAELQETQYF.

This clonotype was counted many times. The chain combines TRBV5-6 with TRBJ2-5; a weak D match, TRBD2 (6 bases). This CDR3 comprises 13 residues. Trimming removed 4 bases at V and 5 bases at J, with 12 bases between. From germline, CDR1 is SGHDT and CDR2 YYEEEE. The CDR3 DNA is TGTGCCAGCAGCCCTATGGGGGGTGAGACCCAGTACTTC. Protein: CASSPMGGETQYF.

The chain combines TRBV20-1 with TRBJ2-1; 10 nucleotides match TRBD1. In germline, CDR1 is DFQATT, CDR2 SNEGSKA (reference sequence). The CDR3 runs to 13 residues. J gave up 7 bases and V 6 bases, and 6 bases lay outside the gene matches. CDR3 DNA: TGCAGTGCCTGGACAGGGGGATTGAATGAGCAGTTCTTC. As protein: CSAWTGGLNEQFF.

The chain links TRBV6-1 to TRBJ1-1, with 9 bases matching TRBD1. Germline V gene sequence: CDR1 MNHNS, CDR2 SASEGT. V lost 5 bases and J lost 1; bases outside the gene matches: 5. This CDR3 has 15 amino acids. CDR3 in DNA: TGTGCCAGCAGTAAGGGACAGGGTCGGAACACTGAAGCTTTCTTT. Protein product: CASSKGQGRNTEAFF.

J is TRBJ2-7 and V is TRBV5-1; maybe TRBD1 (5 bases). The CDR3 sequence is 13 residues long. Germline values: CDR1 SGHRS, CDR2 YFSETQ. V dropped 1 base and J dropped 2 bases, with 7 bases sitting between them. Here the CDR3 reads CASSLYRTYEQYF. In DNA form, the CDR3 reads TGCGCCAGCAGCTTGTACAGGACCTACGAGCAGTACTTC. Full variable domain (remainder filled in from reference TRBV5-1 and TRBJ2-7): KAGVTQTPRYLIKTRGQQVTLSCSPISGHRSVSWYQQTPGQGLQFLFEYFSETQRNKGNFPGRFSGRQFSNSRSEMNVSTLELGDSALYLCASSLYRTYEQYFGPGTRLTVT.

This clonotype was observed at least ten times. The J gene is TRBJ2-4, the V gene TRBV6-1; possibly TRBD1 for D (6 bases). CDR1 and CDR2 from the germline V gene are MNHNS and SASEGT. The V and J ends lost 4 bases and 8 bases respectively, with 18 bases between them. The CDR3 length is 15 residues. CDR3 DNA: TGTGCCAGCAGTGCATGGGAAGGGGGTTGGTACATTCAGTACTTC. This encodes CASSAWEGGWYIQYF.

This clonotype came up many times. This sequence joins TRBV2 and TRBJ1-5; possibly TRBD1 for D (6 bases). V shed 4 bases and J shed 0 bases, with 16 bases lying between them. This CDR3 contains 17 residues. Germline V gene sequence: CDR1 SNHLY, CDR2 FYNNEI. The CDR3, as DNA: TGTGCCAGCAGTGGCCGCCGGGACATTTATAGCAATCAGCCCCAGCATTTT. Translation gives CASSGRRDIYSNQPQHF. The full variable domain, completed using reference TRBV2 and TRBJ1-5, is EPEVTQTPSHQVTQMGQEVILRCVPISNHLYFYWYRQILGQKVEFLVSFYNNEISEKSEIFDDQFSVERPDGSNFTLKIRSTKLEDSAMYFCASSGRRDIYSNQPQHFGDGTRLSIL.

The V and J genes are TRBV20-1 and TRBJ1-4, with unresolved D. This CDR3 spans 14 amino acids. Germline V gene lookup returns CDR1 DFQATT and CDR2 SNEGSKA (reference sequence). Trimming left V 0 bases short and J 0 bases short, with 5 bases between. CDR3 loop: CSARDVATNEKLFF. DNA for the CDR3: TGCAGTGCTAGAGATGTAGCAACTAATGAAAAACTGTTTTTT.

This clonotype showed up many times. Sequence at one end of the junction differs from germline and may be a read error. The J gene is TRBJ1-2, the V gene TRBV5-1, with D tentatively TRBD1 (6 bases). Germline V gives CDR1 SGHRS, CDR2 YFSETQ. There are 13 residues in the CDR3. CDR3 in DNA: TGTGCCAGCAGTTTAGGACAGAGCTATGGCTACACCTTC. Amino acids: CASSLGQSYGYTF.

This clonotype has ten or more counts. V is TRBV28 and J is TRBJ1-2; D is uncertain. The V and J ends lost 5 bases and 8 bases respectively, with 18 bases between them. This CDR3 comprises 14 residues. Germline V gene data show CDR1 as MDHEN and CDR2 as SYDVKM. The CDR3 reads CASSKSAPLQGYTF. CDR3 DNA: TGTGCCAGCAGTAAGTCAGCACCTCTGCAGGGCTACACCTTC.

The genes are TRBV12-3 or TRBV12-4 and TRBJ2-7; 9 nucleotides agree with TRBD2. Trimming took 5 bases from V and 2 from J; bases not matched to a gene: 4. The CDR3 is 14 residues long. CDR3 loop: CASSRSGGPYEQYF. As DNA, the CDR3 is TGTGCCAGCAGTCGGAGCGGGGGGCCCTACGAGCAGTACTTC.

This clonotype was recorded a few times. The chain carries TRBV5-1 and TRBJ1-4, with 7 bases fitting TRBD1. The V gene end was trimmed by 7 bases and the J gene end by 3 bases; junction bases not matched to a gene: 6. Per germline, CDR1 SGHRS and CDR2 YFSETQ. The CDR3 is 14 amino acids. The CDR3 loop reads CASQQGPPNEKLFF. The CDR3 DNA follows: TGCGCCAGCCAACAGGGGCCTCCTAATGAAAAACTGTTTTTT. Complete variable domain (other parts from reference TRBV5-1 and TRBJ1-4): KAGVTQTPRYLIKTRGQQVTLSCSPISGHRSVSWYQQTPGQGLQFLFEYFSETQRNKGNFPGRFSGRQFSNSRSEMNVSTLELGDSALYLCASQQGPPNEKLFFGSGTQLSVL.

The gene calls are TRBV2 and TRBJ2-7; D is possibly TRBD2 (5 bases). The V end lost 0 bases, the J end lost 5 bases, and 11 bases lay between the germline ends. The CDR3 sequence is 14 residues long. Germline CDR1 is SNHLY and CDR2 is FYNNEI. The CDR3 reads CASSEASWTDEQYF. The CDR3 nucleotides are TGTGCCAGCAGTGAAGCTAGTTGGACTGACGAGCAGTACTTC. The full variable domain, in which reference TRBV2 and TRBJ2-7 provide the parts outside the CDR3, is EPEVTQTPSHQVTQMGQEVILRCVPISNHLYFYWYRQILGQKVEFLVSFYNNEISEKSEIFDDQFSVERPDGSNFTLKIRSTKLEDSAMYFCASSEASWTDEQYFGPGTRLTVT.

This clonotype has a single count. With a much larger clone just one base away, this may be a read error. V gene TRBV6-2 or TRBV6-3 combines with J gene TRBJ2-7; D is ambiguous. Germline CDR1 is MNHEY and CDR2 is SVGEGT. Trimming removed 1 base at V and 7 bases at J, with 5 bases between. CDR3 length equals 11 residues. The CDR3 here is CASSYYHEQYF. CDR3 bases: TGTGCCAGCAGTTACTACCATGAGCAGTACTTC.

The chain combines TRBV4-2 with TRBJ2-2, with 8 bases that match TRBD1. With V trimmed by 0 bases and J by 1 base, 1 base remained unmatched. This CDR3 is 16 amino acids long. Germline loops: CDR1 LGHNA, CDR2 YNFKEQ. This CDR3 reads CASSQDTGGNTGELFF. DNA of the CDR3: TGTGCCAGCAGCCAAGATACAGGGGGGAACACCGGGGAGCTGTTTTTT.